A selection of T cell receptor beta chains follows, all from one sample in a study of cytomegalovirus exposure and HLA in healthy donors. TCRdb keeps only in-frame clones here, not all; method: immunoSEQ multiplex PCR. The sample carries about 73,000 clones, about 95% recorded once. Material: PBMCs. The receptors shown here come from a man aged 18 to 29 in good health and CMV-seronegative. Each CDR3 is given without its conserved first and last residue. Each record gives: J gene, V gene, CDR3 protein.

j_call: TRBJ2-5; v_call: TRBV6-5; cdr3_aa: ASSIAGPSTQY
j_call: TRBJ1-1; v_call: TRBV5-4; cdr3_aa: ASSLDTNTEAF
j_call: TRBJ1-5; v_call: TRBV7-2; cdr3_aa: ASSLEWAQPQH
j_call: TRBJ2-3; v_call: TRBV2; cdr3_aa: ASSEFEGSSTDTQY
j_call: TRBJ1-5; v_call: TRBV11-2; cdr3_aa: ASSLGGGLGNQPQH
j_call: TRBJ1-6; v_call: TRBV7-8; cdr3_aa: ASSILPGQGATPSNSPLH
j_call: TRBJ2-6; v_call: TRBV27; cdr3_aa: ATHESGANVLT
j_call: TRBJ1-1; v_call: TRBV30; cdr3_aa: AWSKDPGTEAF
j_call: TRBJ1-4; v_call: TRBV9; cdr3_aa: ASSGQGATNEKLF
j_call: TRBJ1-3; v_call: TRBV4-1; cdr3_aa: ASSQGQGNTIY
j_call: TRBJ2-1; v_call: TRBV6-5; cdr3_aa: ASSYSRTNNEQF
j_call: TRBJ1-5; v_call: TRBV27; cdr3_aa: ASSLDSYSNQPQH
j_call: TRBJ2-3; v_call: TRBV11-3; cdr3_aa: ASSSSILATDTQY
j_call: TRBJ1-2; v_call: TRBV10-3; cdr3_aa: AISGPDSGGST
j_call: TRBJ1-1; v_call: TRBV18; cdr3_aa: ASSPQQGSTEAF
j_call: TRBJ2-2; v_call: TRBV29-1; cdr3_aa: SVASIGNTGELF
j_call: TRBJ2-1; v_call: TRBV7-9; cdr3_aa: ASSSSGLAYYNEQF
j_call: TRBJ2-3; v_call: TRBV5-4; cdr3_aa: ASSRKGGTDTQY
j_call: TRBJ1-1; v_call: TRBV19; cdr3_aa: ASSIVPTGGTEAF
j_call: TRBJ1-4; v_call: TRBV2; cdr3_aa: ASRLSATNEKLF
j_call: TRBJ1-1; v_call: TRBV7-3; cdr3_aa: ASRLGQMNTEAF
j_call: TRBJ1-4; v_call: TRBV30; cdr3_aa: AYRGRALTNEKLF
j_call: TRBJ2-3; v_call: TRBV7-6; cdr3_aa: ASSFGGGTDTQY
j_call: TRBJ2-1; v_call: TRBV27; cdr3_aa: ASGDRGRNEQF
j_call: TRBJ1-4; v_call: TRBV7-9; cdr3_aa: ASSSIRDTYSNEKLF
j_call: TRBJ1-1; v_call: TRBV7-9; cdr3_aa: ASSLGQRNTEAF
j_call: TRBJ2-2; v_call: TRBV6-5; cdr3_aa: ASSSTNTGELF
j_call: TRBJ1-2; v_call: TRBV19; cdr3_aa: ASSSGQGAGRIDYT
j_call: TRBJ1-1; v_call: TRBV10-3; cdr3_aa: ATQASRDTEAF
j_call: TRBJ2-5; v_call: TRBV29-1; cdr3_aa: SVEPIGGLGETQY
j_call: TRBJ1-1; v_call: TRBV9; cdr3_aa: ASSVIGVPEAF
j_call: TRBJ1-2; v_call: TRBV28; cdr3_aa: ASSSTMTGGSNYGYT
j_call: TRBJ2-1; v_call: TRBV10-3; cdr3_aa: AISENTLGALEQF
j_call: TRBJ1-5; v_call: TRBV28; cdr3_aa: ASSFPGSQEH
j_call: TRBJ1-2; v_call: TRBV19; cdr3_aa: ASSIGDGYT
j_call: TRBJ1-1; v_call: TRBV7-3; cdr3_aa: ASSVEMNTEAF
j_call: TRBJ2-6; v_call: TRBV28; cdr3_aa: ASHSGGSSGANVLT
j_call: TRBJ1-3; v_call: TRBV28; cdr3_aa: ASSLSTGTERNTIY
j_call: TRBJ2-6; v_call: TRBV29-1; cdr3_aa: SVEDTWTETISGANVLT
j_call: TRBJ1-4; v_call: TRBV5-1; cdr3_aa: ASSLAGAETNEKLF
j_call: TRBJ2-1; v_call: TRBV7-3; cdr3_aa: ASSLIGDKYNEQF
j_call: TRBJ1-1; v_call: TRBV9; cdr3_aa: ASSVATQGTEAF
j_call: TRBJ1-5; v_call: TRBV5-8; cdr3_aa: ASSPFVPGGNQPQH
j_call: TRBJ1-5; v_call: TRBV6-6; cdr3_aa: ASSYSGGGNQPQH
j_call: TRBJ2-3; v_call: TRBV29-1; cdr3_aa: SVEEVGGGGSSDTQY
j_call: TRBJ2-7; v_call: TRBV4-3; cdr3_aa: ASSQDPGQGAYEQY
j_call: TRBJ1-1; v_call: TRBV29-1; cdr3_aa: SVGGVNTEAF
j_call: TRBJ1-4; v_call: TRBV7-2; cdr3_aa: ASSRGTQGFTEKLF
j_call: TRBJ2-3; v_call: TRBV2; cdr3_aa: ASSQLGLAGSTDTQY
j_call: TRBJ1-1; v_call: TRBV5-1; cdr3_aa: ASSFGQARTEAF
j_call: TRBJ1-5; v_call: TRBV5-6; cdr3_aa: ASSSGGRNQPQH
j_call: TRBJ1-2; v_call: TRBV6-5; cdr3_aa: ASRAGTANNYGYT